Shown below are 19 T cell receptor beta chains from a single sample sequenced in a study of blood T cell repertoires in COVID-19. Clones were sequenced by immunoSEQ multiplex PCR, and TCRdb holds only the in-frame ones, with some missing. There are around 310,000 clones in the sample; approximately 89% occur only once, and almost 9.5% lies in the top ten. Sequences were obtained from PBMCs or T cells enriched from blood (not recorded which). These receptors were collected from a woman in her 30s who had recovered from COVID-19.

This chain links TRBV6-2 or TRBV6-3 with TRBJ1-1; unclear D gene. Germline V CDR1 and CDR2: MNHEY, SVGEGT. The germline V and J ends were trimmed by 7 bases and 4 bases, with 13 bases remaining between them. The CDR3 runs 13 residues. The CDR3 is CASIPPGVTEAFF. CDR3 DNA sequence: TGTGCCAGCATCCCACCCGGGGTCACTGAAGCTTTCTTT.

This clone has only a few counts. The J gene is TRBJ1-1, the V gene TRBV19, with D possibly matching TRBD1 (5 bases). Trimming took 6 bases from V and 3 from J, leaving 11 bases between them. The CDR3 totals 13 residues. The germline CDR1 and CDR2 sequences are LNHDA and SQIVND (reference sequence). Written as DNA, the CDR3 is TGTGCCAGTAGGGCGTGGGGGGACACTGAAGCTTTCTTT. It encodes CASRAWGDTEAFF. The full variable domain, completed using reference TRBV19 and TRBJ1-1, is DGGITQSPKYLFRKEGQNVTLSCEQNLNHDAMYWYRQDPGQGLRLIYYSQIVNDFQKGDIAEGYSVSREKKESFPLTVTSAQKNPTAFYLCASRAWGDTEAFFGQGTRLTVV.

The rearrangement joins TRBV4-2 to TRBJ1-6; 7 nucleotides agree with TRBD1. V trimming: 4 bases; J trimming: 9 bases; junction bases outside the gene matches: 18. The CDR3 is made up of 18 amino acids. Looked up from germline, CDR1 is LGHNA and CDR2 is YNFKEQ. The CDR3 DNA follows: TGTGCCAGCAGCCGCGGCGTCATCAGGGGGAATTTAGGTTCACCCCTCCACTTT. The encoded protein is CASSRGVIRGNLGSPLHF.

The chain has TRBV6-5 and TRBJ1-3, with TRBD1 as a possible D gene (5 bases). CDR1 is MNHEY and CDR2 is SVGAGI in the germline V gene. The CDR3 has 15 amino acids. V was pared by 5 bases and J by 2 bases, with 13 bases between. CDR3 residues: CASSRQGATGNTIYF. The CDR3 nucleotides are TGTGCCAGCAGTCGTCAGGGTGCCACTGGAAACACCATATATTTT.

In DNA form, the CDR3 reads TGTGCCAGTAGTACCCAGGTACAGAGGACAGGGGGCACCGGGGAGCTGTTTTTT. As protein: CASSTQVQRTGGTGELFF. V gene TRBV19 combines with J gene TRBJ2-2, with 10 bases matching TRBD1. The CDR3 has 18 amino acids. Unmatched junction bases numbered 12, after V lost 4 bases and J lost 4 bases. Germline-derived CDR1 and CDR2 are LNHDA and SQIVND (reference sequence).

V gene TRBV28 combines with J gene TRBJ1-5; D perhaps matches TRBD1 (5 bases). The CDR3 extends over 18 amino acids. Germline values: CDR1 MDHEN, CDR2 SYDVKM. The ends were cut back, 7 bases at V and 0 bases at J, with 22 bases in the middle. CDR3 protein: CASILSWRGPYSNQPQHF. CDR3 bases: TGTGCCAGCATACTATCCTGGAGGGGTCCATATAGCAATCAGCCCCAGCATTTT.

The chain links TRBV6-5 to TRBJ2-2; 11 bases fit TRBD2. Looked up from germline, CDR1 is MNHEY and CDR2 is SVGAGI. J gave up 1 base and V 4 bases, and 2 bases lay outside the gene matches. CDR3 length: 16 amino acids. The CDR3 reads CASSWLAGGNTGELFF. The CDR3 DNA follows: TGTGCCAGCAGTTGGCTAGCGGGAGGGAACACCGGGGAGCTGTTTTTT.

The chain is built from TRBV19 and TRBJ2-7; possible D gene TRBD1, 5 bases. Trimming stripped 3 bases from V and 1 base from J, with 16 bases between. This CDR3 spans 16 amino acids. The germline V gene encodes CDR1 LNHDA and CDR2 SQIVND (reference sequence). The CDR3 DNA reads as TGTGCCAGTAGTATCCCCCGAACACGACAGTCCTACGAGCAGTACTTC. Its translation: CASSIPRTRQSYEQYF. The variable domain in full, with the rest retrieved from reference TRBV19 and TRBJ2-7, is DGGITQSPKYLFRKEGQNVTLSCEQNLNHDAMYWYRQDPGQGLRLIYYSQIVNDFQKGDIAEGYSVSREKKESFPLTVTSAQKNPTAFYLCASSIPRTRQSYEQYFGPGTRLTVT.

The chain carries TRBV5-1 and TRBJ1-1, with D possibly being TRBD1 (6 bases). The V and J ends lost 0 bases and 10 bases respectively, with 19 bases between them. There are 15 residues in the CDR3. Looked up from germline, CDR1 is SGHRS and CDR2 is YFSETQ. CDR3 DNA sequence: TGCGCCAGCAGCTTGGGGGACACAGAAAGGAGTTTAGCTTTCTTT. Translation gives CASSLGDTERSLAFF.

This rearrangement joins TRBV5-1 to TRBJ2-7, with 9 nucleotides matching TRBD1. Unmatched junction bases numbered 8, after V lost 4 bases and J lost 6 bases. This CDR3 region has 14 residues. CDR1 and CDR2 from the germline V gene are SGHRS and YFSETQ. This CDR3 is CASSTFDRGGEQYF. CDR3 bases: TGCGCCAGCAGCACCTTTGACAGGGGGGGCGAGCAGTACTTC. Full variable domain (missing parts from reference TRBV5-1 and TRBJ2-7): KAGVTQTPRYLIKTRGQQVTLSCSPISGHRSVSWYQQTPGQGLQFLFEYFSETQRNKGNFPGRFSGRQFSNSRSEMNVSTLELGDSALYLCASSTFDRGGEQYFGPGTRLTVT.

The chain is built from TRBV5-1 and TRBJ1-4; D may be TRBD1 (6 bases). Germline V gene data show CDR1 as SGHRS and CDR2 as YFSETQ. V lost 2 bases, J lost 6 bases, and 11 bases lay in between. The CDR3 is made up of 14 amino acids. The CDR3 loop is CASSFTGPDEKLFF. Written as DNA, the CDR3 is TGCGCCAGCAGCTTTACAGGGCCGGATGAAAAACTGTTTTTT.

The chain combines TRBV5-1 with TRBJ2-2; 9 positions agree with TRBD2. CDR3 size: 18 residues. Germline CDR1 SGHRS, CDR2 YFSETQ. V lost 0 bases and J lost 11; bases outside the gene matches: 17. The CDR3 is CASSLAFETSGTPVELFF. The CDR3 coding sequence is TGCGCCAGCAGCTTGGCCTTCGAGACTAGCGGTACCCCGGTAGAGCTGTTTTTT.

The V call is TRBV27, the J call TRBJ2-7, with TRBD1 identical over 7 bases. V shed 5 bases, J shed 3 bases, and the junction held 10 bases outside the gene matches. The germline gives CDR1 MNHEY, CDR2 SMNVEV (reference sequence). This CDR3 contains 15 residues. CDR3 nucleotide sequence: TGTGCCAGCAGTCCGGCCGGGACAGCGAACTACGAGCAGTACTTC. It codes for CASSPAGTANYEQYF.

Concerning this clone: As the CDR3 is not closed by the conserved phenylalanine or tryptophan, this likely results from a read error. Because the CDR3's place on the DNA is in doubt, the DNA is left out and the CDR3 is given as listed by TCRdb. The chain carries TRBV28 and TRBJ1-1; the D call in the table, TRBD1, was not verified against the DNA. Germline V gives CDR1 MDHEN, CDR2 SYDVKM. The CDR3 spans 11 amino acids, including both terminal residues. The CDR3 reads CASRGQGERMA.

The CDR3 sequence is CASSPHPNEQFF. In nucleotides, the CDR3 is TGTGCCAGCAGCCCACACCCCAATGAGCAGTTCTTC. The chain couples TRBV9 to TRBJ2-1, with D unresolved. Germline loops: CDR1 SGDLS, CDR2 YYNGEE. This CDR3 spans 12 amino acids. V shed 4 bases and J shed 6 bases, with 8 bases lying between them.

This sequence joins TRBV6-5 and TRBJ1-3; weak D call: TRBD1 (5 bases). Looked up from germline, CDR1 is MNHEY and CDR2 is SVGAGI. The ends were cut back, 8 bases at V and 0 bases at J, with 8 bases in the middle. This CDR3 is 13 amino acids long. CDR3 in amino acids: CASRRDSGNTIYF. CDR3 DNA: TGTGCCAGCCGCAGGGACTCTGGAAACACCATATATTTT.

The V call is TRBV18, the J call TRBJ2-2; 8 positions agree with TRBD1. J gave up 3 bases and V 2 bases, and 2 bases lay outside the gene matches. The germline V gene encodes CDR1 KGHSH and CDR2 LQKENI. This CDR3 has 15 amino acids. The CDR3 coding sequence is TGTGCCAGCTCACCAATGACAGGGGACACCGGGGAGCTGTTTTTT. Translated: CASSPMTGDTGELFF.

The chain links TRBV10-3 to TRBJ2-3; D uncertain. V lost 11 bases and J 1 base, leaving 10 bases between the germline ends. Germline CDR1 ENHRY, CDR2 SYGVKD. The CDR3 contains 12 residues. CDR3 DNA: TGTGCCCATGGCGGCCGCACAGATACGCAGTATTTT. Its translation is CAHGGRTDTQYF.

Only a few counts were recorded for this clone. CDR3 in amino acids: CASSPTEGTEAFF. The CDR3 DNA reads as TGTGCCAGCAGCCCGACCGAGGGCACTGAAGCTTTCTTT. V usage is TRBV9 and J usage is TRBJ1-1, with D unresolved. The CDR3 totals 13 residues. Germline CDR1 SGDLS, CDR2 YYNGEE. Trimming cost V 4 bases and J 4 bases, with 11 bases left between them.